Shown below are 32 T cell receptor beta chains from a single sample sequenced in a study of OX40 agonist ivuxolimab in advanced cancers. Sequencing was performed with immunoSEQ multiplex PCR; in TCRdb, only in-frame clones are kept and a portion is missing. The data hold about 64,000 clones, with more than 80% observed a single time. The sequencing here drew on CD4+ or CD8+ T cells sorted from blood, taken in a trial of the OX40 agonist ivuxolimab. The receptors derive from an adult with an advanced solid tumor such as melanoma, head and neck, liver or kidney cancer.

CDR3 region: CASSFKAGQTYEQYF. CDR3 sequence (DNA): TGTGCCAGCAGTTTTAAAGCGGGGCAAACCTACGAGCAGTACTTC. This rearrangement joins TRBV27 to TRBJ2-7, with TRBD2 matching over 7 bases. The CDR3 length is 15 residues. Looked up from germline, CDR1 is MNHEY and CDR2 is SMNVEV (reference sequence). V gave up 3 bases and J gave up 2 bases; unmatched junction bases: 7.

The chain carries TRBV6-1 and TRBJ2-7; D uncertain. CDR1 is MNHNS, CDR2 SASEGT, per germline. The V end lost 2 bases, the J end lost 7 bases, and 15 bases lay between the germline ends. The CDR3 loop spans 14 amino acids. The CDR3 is CASSERPRVVEQYF. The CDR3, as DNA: TGTGCCAGCAGTGAACGACCCCGAGTTGTTGAGCAGTACTTC.

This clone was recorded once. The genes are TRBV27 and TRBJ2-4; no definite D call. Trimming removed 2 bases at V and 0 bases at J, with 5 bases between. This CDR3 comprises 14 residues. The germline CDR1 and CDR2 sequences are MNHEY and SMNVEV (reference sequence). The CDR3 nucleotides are TGTGCCAGCAGTTTACACCCAGCCAAAAACATTCAGTACTTC. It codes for CASSLHPAKNIQYF.

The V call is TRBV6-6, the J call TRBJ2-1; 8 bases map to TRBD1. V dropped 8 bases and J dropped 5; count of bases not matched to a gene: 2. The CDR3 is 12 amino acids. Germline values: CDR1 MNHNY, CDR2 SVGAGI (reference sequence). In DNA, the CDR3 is TGTGCCAGCGGGACAGGAGACAATGAGCAGTTCTTC. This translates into CASGTGDNEQFF.

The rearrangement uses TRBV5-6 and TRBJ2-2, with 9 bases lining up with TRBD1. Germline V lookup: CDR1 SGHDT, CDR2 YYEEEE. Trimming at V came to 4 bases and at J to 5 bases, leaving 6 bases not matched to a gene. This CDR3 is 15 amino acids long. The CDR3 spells CASSGGTGITGELFF. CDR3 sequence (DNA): TGTGCCAGCAGCGGGGGGACAGGGATTACCGGGGAGCTGTTTTTT.

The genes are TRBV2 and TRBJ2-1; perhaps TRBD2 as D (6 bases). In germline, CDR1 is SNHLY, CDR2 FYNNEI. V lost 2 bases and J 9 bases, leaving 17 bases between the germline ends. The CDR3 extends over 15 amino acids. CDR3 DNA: TGTGCCAGCAGTGAATGGGATCTAGCGTCAGGTGAGCAGTTCTTC. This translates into CASSEWDLASGEQFF.

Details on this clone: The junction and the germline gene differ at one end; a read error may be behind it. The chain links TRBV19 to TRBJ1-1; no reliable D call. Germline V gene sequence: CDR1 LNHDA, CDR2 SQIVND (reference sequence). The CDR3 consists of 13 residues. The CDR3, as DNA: TGTGCCAGTAGCCTGGGTGGGAACCCTGAAGCTTTCTTT. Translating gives CASSLGGNPEAFF.

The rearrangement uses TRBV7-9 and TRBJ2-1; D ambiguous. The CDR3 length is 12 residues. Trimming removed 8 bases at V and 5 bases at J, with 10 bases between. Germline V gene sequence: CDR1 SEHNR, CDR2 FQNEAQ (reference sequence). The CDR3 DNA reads TGTGCCAGCCAAGACACTAACAATGAGCAGTTCTTC. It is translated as CASQDTNNEQFF.

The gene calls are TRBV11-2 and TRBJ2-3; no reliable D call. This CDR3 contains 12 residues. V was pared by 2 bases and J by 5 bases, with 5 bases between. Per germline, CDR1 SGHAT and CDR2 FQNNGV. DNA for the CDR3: TGTGCCAGCAGCTTAAGGGAAGATACGCAGTATTTT. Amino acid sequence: CASSLREDTQYF.

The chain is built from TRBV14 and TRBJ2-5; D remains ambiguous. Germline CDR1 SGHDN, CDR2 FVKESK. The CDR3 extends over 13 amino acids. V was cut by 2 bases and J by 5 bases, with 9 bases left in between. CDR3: CASSQLPRETQYF. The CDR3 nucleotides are TGTGCCAGCAGCCAACTACCTCGGGAGACCCAGTACTTC.

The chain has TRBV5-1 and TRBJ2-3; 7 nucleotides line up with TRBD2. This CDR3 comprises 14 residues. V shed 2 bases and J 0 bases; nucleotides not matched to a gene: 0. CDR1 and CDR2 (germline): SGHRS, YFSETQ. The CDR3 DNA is TGCGCCAGCAGCTTTAGCGGGAGCACAGATACGCAGTATTTT. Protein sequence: CASSFSGSTDTQYF.

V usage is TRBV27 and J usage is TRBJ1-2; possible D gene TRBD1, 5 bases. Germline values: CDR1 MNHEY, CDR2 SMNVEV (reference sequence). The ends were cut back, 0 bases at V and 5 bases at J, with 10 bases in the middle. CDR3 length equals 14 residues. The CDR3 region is CASSLSGLTYGYTF. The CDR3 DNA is TGTGCCAGCAGTTTATCGGGACTGACGTATGGCTACACCTTC.

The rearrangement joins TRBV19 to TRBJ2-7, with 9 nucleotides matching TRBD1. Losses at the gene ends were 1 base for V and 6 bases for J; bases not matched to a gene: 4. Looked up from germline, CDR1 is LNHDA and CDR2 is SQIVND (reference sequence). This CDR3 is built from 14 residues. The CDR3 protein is CASSIGGTGLEQYF. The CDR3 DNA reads TGTGCCAGTAGTATAGGAGGGACAGGGCTCGAGCAGTACTTC.

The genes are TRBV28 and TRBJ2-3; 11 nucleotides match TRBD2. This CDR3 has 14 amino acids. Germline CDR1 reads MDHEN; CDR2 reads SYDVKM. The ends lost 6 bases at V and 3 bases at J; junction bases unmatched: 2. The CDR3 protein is CASSLAGGTDTQYF. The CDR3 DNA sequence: TGTGCCAGCAGCTTAGCGGGAGGGACAGATACGCAGTATTTT. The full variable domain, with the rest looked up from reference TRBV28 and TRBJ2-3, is DVKVTQSSRYLVKRTGEKVFLECVQDMDHENMFWYRQDPGLGLRLIYFSYDVKMKEKGDIPEGYSVSREKKERFSLILESASTNQTSMYLCASSLAGGTDTQYFGPGTRLTVL.

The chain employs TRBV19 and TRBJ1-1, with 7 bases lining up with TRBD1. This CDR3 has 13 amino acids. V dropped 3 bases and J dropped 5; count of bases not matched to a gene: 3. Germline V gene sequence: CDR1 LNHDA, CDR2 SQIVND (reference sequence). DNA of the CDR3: TGTGCCAGTAGTATTAACAGGGGAACTGAAGCTTTCTTT. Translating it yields CASSINRGTEAFF.

CDR3 DNA: TGTGCCAGCAGTGCGTCGACGGTCGCGAATCAGCCCCAGCATTTT. This gives the protein CASSASTVANQPQHF. This sequence joins TRBV27 and TRBJ1-5; D uncertain. With 5 bases removed from V and 4 bases from J, the gap between germline ends came to 15 bases. The CDR3 has 15 residues. Germline V lookup: CDR1 MNHEY, CDR2 SMNVEV (reference sequence).

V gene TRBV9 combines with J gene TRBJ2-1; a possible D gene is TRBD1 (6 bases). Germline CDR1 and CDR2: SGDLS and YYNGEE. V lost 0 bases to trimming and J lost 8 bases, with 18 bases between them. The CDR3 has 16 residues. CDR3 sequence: CASSVGPRDKQDEQFF. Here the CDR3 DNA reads TGTGCCAGCAGCGTAGGGCCCCGGGACAAGCAGGATGAGCAGTTCTTC.

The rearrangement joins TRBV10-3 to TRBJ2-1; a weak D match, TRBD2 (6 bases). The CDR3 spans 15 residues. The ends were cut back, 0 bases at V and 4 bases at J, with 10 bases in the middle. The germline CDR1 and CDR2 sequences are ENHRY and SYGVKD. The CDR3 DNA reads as TGTGCCATCAGTGAGTCGGGGGGTCTGTACAATGAGCAGTTCTTC. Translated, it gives CAISESGGLYNEQFF.

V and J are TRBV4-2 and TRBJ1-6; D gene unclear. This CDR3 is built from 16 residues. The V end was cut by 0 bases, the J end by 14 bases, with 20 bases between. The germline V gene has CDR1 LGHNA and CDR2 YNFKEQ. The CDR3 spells CASSQDPGSSSQALHF. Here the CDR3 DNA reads TGTGCCAGCAGCCAAGATCCGGGCTCCAGCTCGCAGGCCCTCCACTTT.

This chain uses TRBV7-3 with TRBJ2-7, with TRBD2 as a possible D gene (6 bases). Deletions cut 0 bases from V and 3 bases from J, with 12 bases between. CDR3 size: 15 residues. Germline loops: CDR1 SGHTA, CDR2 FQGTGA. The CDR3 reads CASSLTGGGGYEQYF. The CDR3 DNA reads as TGTGCCAGCAGCTTAACGGGGGGAGGAGGCTACGAGCAGTACTTC.

CDR3 amino acids: CASSQVAGTGELFF. In DNA form, the CDR3 reads TGCGCCAGCAGCCAAGTTGCCGGAACCGGGGAGCTGTTTTTT. The rearrangement joins TRBV4-1 to TRBJ2-2; D unresolved. The CDR3 totals 14 residues. Germline V gives CDR1 MGHRA, CDR2 YSYEKL. V was clipped by 1 base and J by 5 bases, with 8 bases between them.

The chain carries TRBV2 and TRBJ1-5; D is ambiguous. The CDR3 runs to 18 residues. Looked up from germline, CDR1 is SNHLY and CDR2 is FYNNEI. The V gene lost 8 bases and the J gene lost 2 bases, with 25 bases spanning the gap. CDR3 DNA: TGTGCCAGCTTTCCCCGGAAGTTCGGGCATACGGGCAATCAGCCCCAGCATTTT. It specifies CASFPRKFGHTGNQPQHF.

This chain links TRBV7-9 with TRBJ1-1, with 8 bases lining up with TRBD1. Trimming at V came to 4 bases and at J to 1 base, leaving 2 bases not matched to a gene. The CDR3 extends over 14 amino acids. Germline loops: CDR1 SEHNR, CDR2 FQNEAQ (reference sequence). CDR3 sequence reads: CASSSGTGNTEAFF. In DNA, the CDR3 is TGTGCCAGCAGCTCCGGGACAGGGAACACTGAAGCTTTCTTT. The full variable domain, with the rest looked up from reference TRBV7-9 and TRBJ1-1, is DTGVSQNPRHKITKRGQNVTFRCDPISEHNRLYWYRQTLGQGPEFLTYFQNEAQLEKSRLLSDRFSAERPKGSFSTLEIQRTEQGDSAMYLCASSSGTGNTEAFFGQGTRLTVV.

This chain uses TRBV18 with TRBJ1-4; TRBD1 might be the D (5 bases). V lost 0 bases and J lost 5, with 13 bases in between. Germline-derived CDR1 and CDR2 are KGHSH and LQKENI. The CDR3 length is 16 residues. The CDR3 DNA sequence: TGTGCCAGCTCACCACCATTAGGGGAGGCAAATGAAAAACTGTTTTTT. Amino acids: CASSPPLGEANEKLFF.

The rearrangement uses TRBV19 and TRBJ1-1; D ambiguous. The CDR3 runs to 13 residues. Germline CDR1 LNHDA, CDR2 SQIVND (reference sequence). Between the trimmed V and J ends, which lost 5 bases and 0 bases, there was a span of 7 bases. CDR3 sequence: CASSYTVNTEAFF. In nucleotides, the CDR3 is TGTGCCAGTAGTTATACAGTGAACACTGAAGCTTTCTTT.

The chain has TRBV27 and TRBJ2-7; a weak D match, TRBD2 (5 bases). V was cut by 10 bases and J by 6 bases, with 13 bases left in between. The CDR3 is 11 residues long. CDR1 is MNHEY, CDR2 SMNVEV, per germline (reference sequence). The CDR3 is CATVRRSEQYF. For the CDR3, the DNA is TGTGCCACCGTAAGGAGGAGCGAGCAGTACTTC.

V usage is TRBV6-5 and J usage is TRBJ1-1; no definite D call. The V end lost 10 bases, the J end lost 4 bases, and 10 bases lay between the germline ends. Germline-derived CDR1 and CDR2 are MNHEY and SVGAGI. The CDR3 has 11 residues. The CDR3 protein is CATRWGTEAFF. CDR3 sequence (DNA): TGTGCCACCAGGTGGGGCACTGAAGCTTTCTTT.

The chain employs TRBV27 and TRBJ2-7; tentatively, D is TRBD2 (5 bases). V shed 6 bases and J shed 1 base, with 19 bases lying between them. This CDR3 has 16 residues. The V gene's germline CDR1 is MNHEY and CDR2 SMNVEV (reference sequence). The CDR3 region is CASRTHGDLGSYEQYF. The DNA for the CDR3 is TGTGCCAGCAGAACCCACGGGGATTTAGGGTCCTACGAGCAGTACTTC.

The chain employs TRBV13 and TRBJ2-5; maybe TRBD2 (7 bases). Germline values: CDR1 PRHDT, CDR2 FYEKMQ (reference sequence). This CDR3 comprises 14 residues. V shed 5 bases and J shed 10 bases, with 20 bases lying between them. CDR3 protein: CASSAQGGKRIQYF. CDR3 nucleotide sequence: TGTGCCAGCAGCGCACAGGGAGGGAAGAGAATCCAGTACTTC. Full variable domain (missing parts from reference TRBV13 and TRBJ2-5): AAGVIQSPRHLIKEKRETATLKCYPIPRHDTVYWYQQGPGQDPQFLISFYEKMQSDKGSIPDRFSAQQFSDYHSELNMSSLELGDSALYFCASSAQGGKRIQYFGPGTRLLVL.

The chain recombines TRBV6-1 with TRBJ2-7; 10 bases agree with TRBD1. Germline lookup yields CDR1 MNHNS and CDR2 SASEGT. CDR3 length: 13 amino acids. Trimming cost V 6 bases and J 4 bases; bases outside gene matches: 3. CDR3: CASSGTGDYEQYF. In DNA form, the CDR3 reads TGTGCCAGCAGCGGGACAGGGGATTACGAGCAGTACTTC.

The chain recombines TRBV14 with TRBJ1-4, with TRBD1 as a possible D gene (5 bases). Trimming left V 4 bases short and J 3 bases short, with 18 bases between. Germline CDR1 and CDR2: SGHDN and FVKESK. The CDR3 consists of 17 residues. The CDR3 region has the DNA TGTGCCAGCAGCCGCCAAAATGCAGGGTGGGCTAATGAAAAACTGTTTTTT. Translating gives CASSRQNAGWANEKLFF.

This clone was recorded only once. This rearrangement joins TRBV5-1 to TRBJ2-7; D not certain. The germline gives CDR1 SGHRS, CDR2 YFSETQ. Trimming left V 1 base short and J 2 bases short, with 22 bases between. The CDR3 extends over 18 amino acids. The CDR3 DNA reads TGCGCCAGCAGCTTGACCTACCCATCACAGAAGCCCACCTACGAGCAGTACTTC. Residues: CASSLTYPSQKPTYEQYF.